This T cell receptor (beta chain) was sequenced in a study of long-term antiretroviral therapy in people with HIV. The study, taken as a whole, reports: Pre-ART clonal expansion yielded clones that dominated the repertoire at all time points. The range of CDR3 lengths in HIV repertoires proved narrower than that found in controls.

Post-ART PBMC samples numbered at least two per donor, and pre-ART ones at least one. An immunoSEQ assay, version v3.0, was performed at survey level. What sequencing targeted per sample was about 40,000-50,000 T-cell genomes. Produced via immunoSEQ multiplex PCR; TCRdb's table is partial and in-frame only. The repertoire holds around 30,000 clones, 85% seen once, with 8% to 10% in the top ten. This clone was detected only a few times. Antigen unknown. The specimen was unsorted PBMCs, collected 2.3 years after starting antiretroviral therapy. The clonotype originates from a man aged 40-55 years with HIV.

CDR3 coding DNA: TGCGCCAGCAGCCAGGGCCCCGTTGGGTTGCGGGAGGGGTACGAGCAGTACTTC. It is translated as CASSQGPVGLREGYEQYF. The rearrangement joins TRBV4-1 to TRBJ2-7, with 9 bases lining up with TRBD2. The CDR3 consists of 18 residues. CDR1 MGHRA and CDR2 YSYEKL come from the germline V gene. With 3 bases clipped from V and 4 bases from J, the junction kept 16 bases outside the gene matches.